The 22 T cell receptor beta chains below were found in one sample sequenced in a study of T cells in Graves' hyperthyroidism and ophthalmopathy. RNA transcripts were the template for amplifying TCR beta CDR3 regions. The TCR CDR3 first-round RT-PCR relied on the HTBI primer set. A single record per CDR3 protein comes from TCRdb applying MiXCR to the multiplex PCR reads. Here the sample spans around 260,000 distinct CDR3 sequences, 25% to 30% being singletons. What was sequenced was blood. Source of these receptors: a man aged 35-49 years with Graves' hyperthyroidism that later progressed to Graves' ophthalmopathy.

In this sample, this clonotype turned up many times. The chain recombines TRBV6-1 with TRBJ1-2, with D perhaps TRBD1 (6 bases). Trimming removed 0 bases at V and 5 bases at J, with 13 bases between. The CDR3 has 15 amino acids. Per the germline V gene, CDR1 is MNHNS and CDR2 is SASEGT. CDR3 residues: CASSEALSGQYGYTF. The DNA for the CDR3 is TGTGCCAGCAGTGAAGCGCTTTCCGGACAGTATGGCTACACCTTC.

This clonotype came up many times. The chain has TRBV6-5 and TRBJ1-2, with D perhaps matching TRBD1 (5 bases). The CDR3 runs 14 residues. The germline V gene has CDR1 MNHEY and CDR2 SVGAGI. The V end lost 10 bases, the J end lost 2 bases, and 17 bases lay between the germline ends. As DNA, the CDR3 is TGTGCCACCCAGCGCAGGGAGACGAACTATGGCTACACCTTC. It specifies CATQRRETNYGYTF.

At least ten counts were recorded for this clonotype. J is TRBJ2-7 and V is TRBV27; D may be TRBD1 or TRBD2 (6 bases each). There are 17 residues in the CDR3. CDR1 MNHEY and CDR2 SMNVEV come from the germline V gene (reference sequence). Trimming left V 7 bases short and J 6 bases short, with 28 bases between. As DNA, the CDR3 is TGTGCCAGCATAAAACGGGGGCGCCGGGGGATCGAGGGCGAGCAGTACTTC. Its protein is CASIKRGRRGIEGEQYF.

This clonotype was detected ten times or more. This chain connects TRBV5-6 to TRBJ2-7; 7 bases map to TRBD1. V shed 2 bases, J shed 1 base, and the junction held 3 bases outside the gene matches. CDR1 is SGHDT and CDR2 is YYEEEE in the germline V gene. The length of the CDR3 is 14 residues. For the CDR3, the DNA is TGTGCCAGCAGCTTCGGGACAGTTTCCTACGAGCAGTACTTC. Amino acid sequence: CASSFGTVSYEQYF.

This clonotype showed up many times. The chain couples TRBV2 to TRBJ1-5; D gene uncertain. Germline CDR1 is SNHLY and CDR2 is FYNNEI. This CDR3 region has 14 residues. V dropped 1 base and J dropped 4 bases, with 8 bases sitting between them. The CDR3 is CASSEEGNNQPQHF. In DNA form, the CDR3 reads TGTGCCAGCAGTGAAGAGGGTAATAATCAGCCCCAGCATTTT.

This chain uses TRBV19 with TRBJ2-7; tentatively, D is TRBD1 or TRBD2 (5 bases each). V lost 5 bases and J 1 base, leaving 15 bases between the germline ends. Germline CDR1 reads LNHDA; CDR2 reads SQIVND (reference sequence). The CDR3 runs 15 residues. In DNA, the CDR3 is TGTGCCAGTAGTGCCCTCCGGGACGGTTCCTACGAGCAGTACTTC. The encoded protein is CASSALRDGSYEQYF.

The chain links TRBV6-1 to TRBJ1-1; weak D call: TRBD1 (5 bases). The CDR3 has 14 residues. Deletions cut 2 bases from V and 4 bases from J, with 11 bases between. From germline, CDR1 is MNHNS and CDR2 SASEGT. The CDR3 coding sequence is TGTGCCAGCAGTGAATTGGGGGAGGGCACTGAAGCTTTCTTT. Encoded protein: CASSELGEGTEAFF.

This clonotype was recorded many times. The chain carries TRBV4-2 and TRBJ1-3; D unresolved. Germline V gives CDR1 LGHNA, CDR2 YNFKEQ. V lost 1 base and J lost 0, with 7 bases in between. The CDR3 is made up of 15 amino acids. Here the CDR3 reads CASSQVSDSGNTIYF. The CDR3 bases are TGTGCCAGCAGCCAAGTGTCCGACTCTGGAAACACCATATATTTT.

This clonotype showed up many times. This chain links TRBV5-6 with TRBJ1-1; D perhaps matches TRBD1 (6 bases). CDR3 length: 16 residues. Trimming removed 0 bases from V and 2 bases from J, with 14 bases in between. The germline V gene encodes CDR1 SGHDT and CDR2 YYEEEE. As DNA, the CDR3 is TGTGCCAGCAGCTTGGTCCCCCAGGGGCGAAACACTGAAGCTTTCTTT. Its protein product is CASSLVPQGRNTEAFF.

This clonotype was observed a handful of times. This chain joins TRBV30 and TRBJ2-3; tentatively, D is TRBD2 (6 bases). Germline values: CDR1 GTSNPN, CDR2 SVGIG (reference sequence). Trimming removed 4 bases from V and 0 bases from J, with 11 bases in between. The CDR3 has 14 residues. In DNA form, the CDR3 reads TGTGCCTGGAACAACGGAGGGAGCACAGATACGCAGTATTTT. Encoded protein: CAWNNGGSTDTQYF.

CDR3 protein: CAISGRDKTYEQYF. The CDR3 DNA follows: TGTGCCATCAGTGGCCGGGACAAGACCTACGAGCAGTACTTC. The rearrangement joins TRBV10-3 to TRBJ2-7, with D possibly being TRBD1 (6 bases). The germline V and J ends were trimmed by 4 bases and 2 bases, with 12 bases remaining between them. Germline V lookup: CDR1 ENHRY, CDR2 SYGVKD. This CDR3 has 14 residues.

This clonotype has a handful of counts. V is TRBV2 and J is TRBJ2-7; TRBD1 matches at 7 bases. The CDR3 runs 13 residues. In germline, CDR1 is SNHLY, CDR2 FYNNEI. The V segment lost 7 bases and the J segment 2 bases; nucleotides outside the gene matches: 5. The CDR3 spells CASTAQGAYEQYF. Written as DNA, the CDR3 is TGTGCCAGCACCGCTCAGGGGGCCTACGAGCAGTACTTC. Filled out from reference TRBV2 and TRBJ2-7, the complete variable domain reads EPEVTQTPSHQVTQMGQEVILRCVPISNHLYFYWYRQILGQKVEFLVSFYNNEISEKSEIFDDQFSVERPDGSNFTLKIRSTKLEDSAMYFCASTAQGAYEQYFGPGTRLTVT.

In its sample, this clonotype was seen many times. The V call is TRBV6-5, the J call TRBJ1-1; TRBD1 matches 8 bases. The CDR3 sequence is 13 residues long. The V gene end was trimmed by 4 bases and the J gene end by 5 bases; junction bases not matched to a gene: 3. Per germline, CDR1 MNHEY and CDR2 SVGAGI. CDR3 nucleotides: TGTGCCAGCAGTTGGACAGGGTCAACTGAAGCTTTCTTT. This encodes CASSWTGSTEAFF.

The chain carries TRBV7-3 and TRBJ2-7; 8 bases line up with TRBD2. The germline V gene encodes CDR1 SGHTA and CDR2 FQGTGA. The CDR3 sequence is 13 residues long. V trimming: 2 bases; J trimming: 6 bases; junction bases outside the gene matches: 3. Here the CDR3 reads CASSLGLASEQYF. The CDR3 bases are TGTGCCAGCAGCTTAGGACTAGCTTCCGAGCAGTACTTC.

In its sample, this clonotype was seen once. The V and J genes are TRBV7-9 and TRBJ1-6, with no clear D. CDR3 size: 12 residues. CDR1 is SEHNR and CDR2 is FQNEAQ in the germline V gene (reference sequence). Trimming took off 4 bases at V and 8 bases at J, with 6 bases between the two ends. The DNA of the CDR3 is TGTGCCAGCAGCTCCCAGGATTCACCCCTCCACTTT. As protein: CASSSQDSPLHF.

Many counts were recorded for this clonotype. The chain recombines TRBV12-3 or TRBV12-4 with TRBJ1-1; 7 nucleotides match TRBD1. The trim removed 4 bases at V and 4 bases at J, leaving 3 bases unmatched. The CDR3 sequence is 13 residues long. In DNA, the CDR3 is TGTGCCAGCAGTTCTCGACAGGGCACTGAAGCTTTCTTT. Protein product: CASSSRQGTEAFF.

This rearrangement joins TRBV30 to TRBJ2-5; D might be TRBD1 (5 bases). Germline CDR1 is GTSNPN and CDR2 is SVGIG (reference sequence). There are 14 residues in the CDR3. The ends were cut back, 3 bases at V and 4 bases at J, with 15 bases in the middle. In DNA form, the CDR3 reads TGTGCCTGGAGACCCTCAGGGTATCGAGAGACCCAGTACTTC. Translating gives CAWRPSGYRETQYF.

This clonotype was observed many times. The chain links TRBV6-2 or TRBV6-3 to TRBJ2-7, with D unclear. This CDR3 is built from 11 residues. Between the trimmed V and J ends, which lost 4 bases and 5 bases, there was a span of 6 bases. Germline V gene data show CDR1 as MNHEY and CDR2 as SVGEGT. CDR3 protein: CASSWYDEQYF. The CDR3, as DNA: TGTGCCAGCAGTTGGTACGACGAGCAGTACTTC.

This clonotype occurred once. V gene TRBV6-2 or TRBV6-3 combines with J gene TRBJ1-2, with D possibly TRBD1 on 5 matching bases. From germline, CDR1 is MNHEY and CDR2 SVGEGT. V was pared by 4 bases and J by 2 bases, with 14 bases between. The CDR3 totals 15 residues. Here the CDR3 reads CASSFDSILNYGYTF. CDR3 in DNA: TGTGCCAGCAGTTTTGACAGCATACTAAACTATGGCTACACCTTC.

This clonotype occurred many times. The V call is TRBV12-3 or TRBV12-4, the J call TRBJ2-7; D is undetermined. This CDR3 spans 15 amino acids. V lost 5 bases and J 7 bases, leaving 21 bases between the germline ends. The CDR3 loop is CASSTTALARGEQYF. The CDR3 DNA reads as TGTGCCAGCAGTACTACCGCTCTGGCCCGCGGTGAGCAGTACTTC.

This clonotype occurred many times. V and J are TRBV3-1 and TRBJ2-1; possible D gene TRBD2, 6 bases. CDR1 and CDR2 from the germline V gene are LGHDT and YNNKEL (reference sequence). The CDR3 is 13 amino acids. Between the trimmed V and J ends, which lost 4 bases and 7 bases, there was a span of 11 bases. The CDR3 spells CASSLVAVNEQFF. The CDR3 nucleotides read TGTGCCAGCAGCCTTGTAGCGGTGAATGAGCAGTTCTTC.

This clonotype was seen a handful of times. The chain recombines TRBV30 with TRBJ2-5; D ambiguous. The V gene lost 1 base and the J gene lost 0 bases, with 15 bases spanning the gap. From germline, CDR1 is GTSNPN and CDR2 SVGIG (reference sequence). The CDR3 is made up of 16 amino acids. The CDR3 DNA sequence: TGTGCCTGGAGTGGACCCCTCCAAGGGTACCAAGAGACCCAGTACTTC. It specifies CAWSGPLQGYQETQYF.